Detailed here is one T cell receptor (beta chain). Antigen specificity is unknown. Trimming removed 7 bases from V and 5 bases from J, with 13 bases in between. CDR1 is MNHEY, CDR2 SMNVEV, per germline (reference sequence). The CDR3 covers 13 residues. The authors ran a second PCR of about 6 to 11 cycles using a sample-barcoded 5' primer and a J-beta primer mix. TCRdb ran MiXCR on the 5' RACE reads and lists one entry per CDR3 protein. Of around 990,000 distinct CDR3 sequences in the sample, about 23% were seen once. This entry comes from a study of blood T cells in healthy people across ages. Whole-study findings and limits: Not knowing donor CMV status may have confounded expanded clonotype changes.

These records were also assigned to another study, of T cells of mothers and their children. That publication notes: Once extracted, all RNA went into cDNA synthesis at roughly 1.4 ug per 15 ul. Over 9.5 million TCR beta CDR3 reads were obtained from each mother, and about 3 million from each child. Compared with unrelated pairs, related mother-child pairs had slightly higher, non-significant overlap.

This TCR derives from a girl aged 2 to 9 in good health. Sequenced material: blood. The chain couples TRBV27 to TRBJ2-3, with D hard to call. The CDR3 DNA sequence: TGTGCCAGCAACCGAGGATGGGGAGATACGCAGTATTTT. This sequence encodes CASNRGWGDTQYF.